This is a list of T cell receptor beta chains from one sample in a study of Graves' ophthalmopathy and Graves' hyperthyroidism. TCRdb reanalysed the multiplex PCR reads using MiXCR and keeps one entry per CDR3 protein. The sample lists over a million distinct CDR3 sequences, about 40% seen once, with 11% in the top ten. What was sequenced was peripheral blood or thyroid tissue (not recorded which). The origin of the receptors is an adult man with Graves' hyperthyroidism. Both conserved end residues are part of each CDR3. The order of the fields is V gene, J gene, CDR3 protein.

V: TRBV4-3
J: TRBJ2-5
CDR3: CASSQEWRGAQETQYF

V: TRBV4-1
J: TRBJ1-6
CDR3: CASSQDPDGTTPLHF

V: TRBV30
J: TRBJ2-7
CDR3: CAWGEWYEQYF

V: TRBV20-1
J: TRBJ2-5
CDR3: CSANGVRYQETQYF

V: TRBV7-9
J: TRBJ2-7
CDR3: CAWSSGTGDYEQYF

V: TRBV19
J: TRBJ1-1
CDR3: CASSISPGAFMNTEAFF

V: TRBV5-1
J: TRBJ1-5
CDR3: CASSYGSIQPQHF

V: TRBV5-6
J: TRBJ1-1
CDR3: CASSFPQGANEAFF

V: TRBV2
J: TRBJ1-1
CDR3: CAWSERRHTEAFF

V: TRBV19
J: TRBJ2-5
CDR3: CASSQGRPAFETQYF

V: TRBV10-2
J: TRBJ2-7
CDR3: CASSAGPRTDEQYF

V: TRBV29-1
J: TRBJ1-2
CDR3: CSAPGAGNYGYTF

V: TRBV5-4
J: TRBJ2-5
CDR3: CASSLMGRGTQETQYF

V: TRBV15
J: TRBJ2-7
CDR3: CATSRDPESAYEQYF

V: TRBV7-2
J: TRBJ2-2
CDR3: CASSLAIGTGIVGELFF

V: TRBV7-9
J: TRBJ1-1
CDR3: CASSFMGQGTEAFF

V: TRBV10-3
J: TRBJ2-7
CDR3: CARDVAGWSYEQYF

V: TRBV4-3
J: TRBJ1-2
CDR3: CASSQVPDSNYGYTF

V: TRBV7-8
J: TRBJ1-1
CDR3: CASSSGKGSTEAFF

V: TRBV12-3/TRBV12-4
J: TRBJ2-7
CDR3: CTSSPDAAYEQYF

V: TRBV7-2
J: TRBJ1-3
CDR3: CASSPRHSSGNTIYF

V: TRBV20-1
J: TRBJ2-7
CDR3: CSASLGGPTEQYF

V: TRBV28
J: TRBJ2-5
CDR3: CASMGVSETQYF

V: TRBV2
J: TRBJ2-7
CDR3: CASSDEGRYEQYF

V: TRBV7-3
J: TRBJ1-5
CDR3: CASNPGHNQPQHF

V: TRBV24-1
J: TRBJ1-5
CDR3: CATSEAGGAGQPQHF

V: TRBV6-5
J: TRBJ1-5
CDR3: CASSSRTGINQPQHF

V: TRBV10-3
J: TRBJ1-1
CDR3: CAISNTGTGNTEAFF

V: TRBV7-9
J: TRBJ2-2
CDR3: CASSYPLGLDTGELFF

V: TRBV29-1
J: TRBJ2-7
CDR3: CSVDSQGRDEQYF

V: TRBV7-2
J: TRBJ2-5
CDR3: CSSSLDPETQYF

V: TRBV10-3
J: TRBJ2-5
CDR3: CAISGVGETQYF

V: TRBV5-1
J: TRBJ2-7
CDR3: CASSAGTGGSWEQYF

V: TRBV10-2
J: TRBJ1-5
CDR3: CASSQGPGPQHF

V: TRBV2
J: TRBJ1-5
CDR3: CASRDDISLPNQPQHF

V: TRBV24-1
J: TRBJ2-5
CDR3: CATSVGMDRSYQEAQYF

V: TRBV29-1
J: TRBJ2-7
CDR3: CASIGQTSYEQYF

V: TRBV7-9
J: TRBJ2-5
CDR3: CASSPTGKAPETQYF

V: TRBV29-1
J: TRBJ1-1
CDR3: CSPSKAMGGRTEAFF

V: TRBV27
J: TRBJ1-6
CDR3: CASSLLMNLRGSNSPLHF

V: TRBV9
J: TRBJ2-5
CDR3: CASSVDGRVETQYF

V: TRBV29-1
J: TRBJ1-2
CDR3: CSVEVYYGYTF

V: TRBV2
J: TRBJ2-2
CDR3: CASSREVNTGELFF

V: TRBV5-1
J: TRBJ2-5
CDR3: CASSRQVGFQETQYF

V: TRBV6-6
J: TRBJ1-3
CDR3: CASRNSPGGNTIYF

V: TRBV11-2
J: TRBJ1-4
CDR3: CASSPLDSQTEKLFF

V: TRBV30
J: TRBJ2-7
CDR3: CAWSVNGAYEQYF

V: TRBV19
J: TRBJ1-5
CDR3: CASSMLNQPQHF

V: TRBV6-5
J: TRBJ1-2
CDR3: CASSYETPGQGLEYGYTF

V: TRBV29-1
J: TRBJ2-2
CDR3: CSVKTTGELFF

V: TRBV5-4
J: TRBJ2-5
CDR3: CASSPRTSQETQYF

V: TRBV20-1
J: TRBJ2-5
CDR3: CSGWTGGSGETQYF

V: TRBV7-2
J: TRBJ1-1
CDR3: CASSLSGTVNRGTEAFF

V: TRBV9
J: TRBJ1-1
CDR3: CASSVEGTNTEAFF

V: TRBV20-1
J: TRBJ2-2
CDR3: CSARDSLVAAGELFF

V: TRBV25-1
J: TRBJ2-5
CDR3: CASLSLQETQYF